A selection of T cell receptor beta chains follows, all from one sample in a study of post-analysis software for immune sequencing data. MiXCR, applied by TCRdb to the PCR reads, yields one record per CDR3 protein. The sample consists of 650,000 to 850,000 distinct CDR3 sequences, 53% of them appearing once. Source material: blood. The receptors stem from a girl aged 5 to 17 with multiple sclerosis. The CDR3 runs from the conserved cysteine through the conserved F or W. The D gene is left open where the match is weak. Clone size is given for some rows only: seen once, a few or many times, or a class if the clone is expanded.

V	J	D	size	CDR3	DNA
TRBV29-1	TRBJ1-2	TRBD1	.	CSVEARTGGSGYTF	TGCAGCGTTGAAGCCAGGACAGGGGGCTCTGGCTACACCTTC
TRBV20-1	TRBJ2-5	TRBD2	.	CSAGLAGGRETQYF	TGCAGTGCCGGTCTAGCGGGAGGACGAGAGACCCAGTACTTC
TRBV3-1	TRBJ2-5	.	few	CAIQWTVAGPLETQYF	TGTGCCATACAGTGGACCGTGGCAGGACCCCTTGAGACCCAGTACTTC
TRBV6-1	TRBJ2-3	.	.	CATLGQLFTDTQYF	TGTGCCACCCTGGGCCAGCTTTTCACAGATACGCAGTATTTT
TRBV7-9	TRBJ2-3	TRBD1	.	CASSSTTGADTQYF	TGTGCCAGCAGCTCCACCACAGGGGCAGATACGCAGTATTTT
TRBV6-1	TRBJ1-5	.	.	CASSEAGAQPQHF	TGTGCCAGCAGTGAAGCGGGCGCCCAGCCCCAGCATTTT
TRBV5-6	TRBJ2-1	.	.	CASSEFYNEQFF	TGTGCCAGCAGCGAATTTTACAATGAGCAGTTCTTC
TRBV3-1	TRBJ2-3	.	.	CASSQDPGRTDTQYF	TGTGCCAGCAGCCAAGATCCGGGACGCACAGATACGCAGTATTTT
TRBV7-9	TRBJ2-5	.	few	CASSLVGTQETQYF	TGTGCCAGCAGCTTGGTAGGAACTCAAGAGACCCAGTACTTC
TRBV7-9	TRBJ2-1	.	.	CASSATSGGTYNEQFF	TGTGCCAGCAGCGCGACCTCAGGTGGGACCTACAATGAGCAGTTCTTC
TRBV5-1	TRBJ1-2	TRBD1	.	CASSSGTGFLPTF	TGCGCCAGCAGCTCGGGGACAGGATTTCTTCCCACCTTC
TRBV2	TRBJ2-6	.	.	CASKDGSGANVLTF	TGTGCCAGTAAGGACGGCTCTGGGGCCAACGTCCTGACTTTC
TRBV20-1	TRBJ1-2	.	.	CSAHSPGGGYTF	TGCAGTGCTCACTCGCCGGGTGGCGGCTACACCTTC
TRBV6-2/TRBV6-3	TRBJ2-5	TRBD2	.	CASRSLAGGRETQYF	TGTGCCAGCAGGTCGCTAGCGGGGGGGCGGGAGACCCAGTACTTC